Listed below are T cell receptor beta chains from one sample, sequenced in a study of shared clonotypes between healthy human individuals. Profiling relied on immunoSEQ multiplex PCR, and the TCRdb table lists in-frame clones only, not all of them. The table has about 1.5 million clones, 98% seen once. Sequencing was performed on naive CD4+ T cells sorted from blood. These receptor sequences come from a man aged 30-40 years in good health. The CDR3 runs from the conserved cysteine through the conserved F or W. The order of the fields is J gene, V gene, clone size, D gene, CDR3 DNA, CDR3 protein. D genes are given only for firm matches. Part of the rows lack a size; the others show once, few, many or a class for expanded clones.

>TRBJ1-5|TRBV4-1|once|TRBD1
TGCGCCAGCAGCCACACGACAGGGGGCGAATATAGCAATCAGCCCCAGCATTTT
CASSHTTGGEYSNQPQHF
>TRBJ2-2|TRBV5-1|once|TRBD2
TGCGCCAGCAGCTTGGGGGCGGGAGTCCACACCGGGGAGCTGTTTTTT
CASSLGAGVHTGELFF
>TRBJ1-2|TRBV18|-|TRBD1
TGTGCCAGCTCACTGAGCGGGACAGGGTCTGGTAGCTACACCTTC
CASSLSGTGSGSYTF
>TRBJ1-1|TRBV11-1|-|TRBD1
TGTGCCAGCAGCTATCGACAGGGGGCCGTGAACACTGAAGCTTTCTTT
CASSYRQGAVNTEAFF
>TRBJ1-4|TRBV27|-|-
TGTGCCAGCAGCCGAGGGCCAGGAAGCGAAAAACTGTTTTTT
CASSRGPGSEKLFF
>TRBJ2-7|TRBV6-6|-|-
TGTGCCAGCCGAACAGGGCACCTCTCCTACGAGCAGTACTTC
CASRTGHLSYEQYF
>TRBJ2-7|TRBV7-8|-|TRBD2
TGTGCCAGCAGCTACCCGGGACTACCTTCCGAGCAGTACTTC
CASSYPGLPSEQYF
>TRBJ2-1|TRBV27|-|-
TGTGCCAGCAGTTTAAAGCTGGGTGGGTCCTACAATGAGCAGTTCTTC
CASSLKLGGSYNEQFF
>TRBJ1-2|TRBV5-5|-|TRBD1
TGTGCCAGCAGCCCAATCCGGGACAGGGGCCTATTAGACTATGGCTACACCTTC
CASSPIRDRGLLDYGYTF
>TRBJ2-5|TRBV7-9|-|TRBD1
TGTGCCAGCAGGGAAACAGGGGGCGCACAGACCCAGTACTTC
CASRETGGAQTQYF
>TRBJ1-2|TRBV2|-|-
TGTGCCAGCAGCCGCCGGGACACCCTCTATGGCTACACCTTC
CASSRRDTLYGYTF
>TRBJ2-1|TRBV28|-|TRBD1
TGTGCCAGCACAAGACAGGGGGAGGTTACGAATGAGCAGTTCTTC
CASTRQGEVTNEQFF
>TRBJ2-3|TRBV7-2|few|-
TGTGCCAGCAGCTTGTCAGATACGCAGTATTTT
CASSLSDTQYF
>TRBJ2-1|TRBV7-2|-|-
TGTGCCAGCAGCCGAACTGGGGGCATGAATGAGCAGTTCTTC
CASSRTGGMNEQFF
>TRBJ1-2|TRBV11-2|-|-
TGTGCCAGCAGCTTGGAGGACTATGGCTACACCTTC
CASSLEDYGYTF
>TRBJ2-7|TRBV28|-|TRBD2
TGTGCCACCGTAGGTCGGGGGGGGGACTCTGAATACTACGAGCAGTACTTC
CATVGRGGDSEYYEQYF
>TRBJ2-1|TRBV2|-|-
TGTGCCAGCAGGGATTTAGGGAGCTCCTACAATGAGCAGTTCTTC
CASRDLGSSYNEQFF
>TRBJ2-3|TRBV18|-|-
TGTGCCAGCTCGATCGCAAGGGGACATTCTACAGATACGCAGTATTTT
CASSIARGHSTDTQYF
>TRBJ2-7|TRBV7-2|-|-
TGTGCCAGCAGCCCCACGTCGAGCGGAGGTCGCGAGCAGTACTTC
CASSPTSSGGREQYF
>TRBJ1-2|TRBV6-5|-|TRBD1
TGTGCCAGCAGTCAACCGACAGGGGGGTCCTATGGCTACACCTTC
CASSQPTGGSYGYTF
>TRBJ2-5|TRBV27|-|-
TGTGCCAGCAGTTTTTACCAACAAGAGACCCAGTACTTC
CASSFYQQETQYF
>TRBJ2-6|TRBV5-1|-|-
TGCGCCAGCAGCTTGATGCAGGGCTCTGGGGCCAACGTCCTGACTTTC
CASSLMQGSGANVLTF
>TRBJ2-1|TRBV30|-|-
TGTGCGACAGCCTCGAGCTCCTACAATGAGCAGTTCTTC
CATASSSYNEQFF
>TRBJ2-3|TRBV7-9|-|-
TGTGCCAGCAGCTTAACTAGCTGGGGAGATACGCAGTATTTT
CASSLTSWGDTQYF
>TRBJ2-1|TRBV2|-|TRBD1
TGTGCCAGTTTAGGGGGCAGCAGGCTATACAATGAGCAGTTCTTC
CASLGGSRLYNEQFF
>TRBJ2-7|TRBV5-1|-|TRBD1
TGCGCCAGCAGCTTGGCCGGACAGGGTTCCTACGAGCAGTACTTC
CASSLAGQGSYEQYF
>TRBJ2-5|TRBV27|-|TRBD2
TGTGCCAGCAGTTTAACCCGGACTAGTTCCGAGACCCAGTACTTC
CASSLTRTSSETQYF
>TRBJ1-1|TRBV29-1|once|TRBD1
TGCAGCGTTTTTGGGACAGGGTTCACTGAAGCTTTCTTT
CSVFGTGFTEAFF
>TRBJ2-2|TRBV5-4|-|-
TGTGCCAGCAGTCCTAGCTCCGGGGAGCTGTTTTTT
CASSPSSGELFF
>TRBJ2-1|TRBV5-1|-|-
TGCGCCAGCCGATTACTAGTTTTCAATGAGCAGTTCTTC
CASRLLVFNEQFF
>TRBJ2-1|TRBV21-1|-|-
TGTGCCAGCAGCACGCCACTCCCTCGACGGGCAATTAGGGATGAGCAGTTCTTC
CASSTPLPRRAIRDEQFF
>TRBJ2-2|TRBV4-1|-|-
TGCGCCAGCAGCCAAGATAGGGCGGAGGAGATCTCGAACACCGGGGAGCTGTTTTTT
CASSQDRAEEISNTGELFF
>TRBJ2-7|TRBV10-1|-|-
TGCGCCAGCAGCACTAGTGAACAATTCGAGCAGTACTTC
CASSTSEQFEQYF
>TRBJ1-1|TRBV5-1|-|-
TGCGCCAGCAGCTTTTCGGGAGGGAACACTGAAGCTTTCTTT
CASSFSGGNTEAFF
>TRBJ1-1|TRBV6-5|-|-
TGTGCCAGCAGTTACTCTCCGGGTAGGACTGAAGCTTTCTTT
CASSYSPGRTEAFF
>TRBJ1-5|TRBV7-2|-|TRBD1
TGTGCCAGCAGCTTAAGACAGGGTGGCCAGCCCCAGCATTTT
CASSLRQGGQPQHF
>TRBJ2-5|TRBV7-8|-|-
TGTGCCAGCAGCTTAAGACAGTGGGAGACCCAGTACTTC
CASSLRQWETQYF
>TRBJ1-4|TRBV10-3|-|-
TGTGCCATCAGTGACCCCGCTTTGCCTAATGAAAAACTGTTTTTT
CAISDPALPNEKLFF
>TRBJ2-1|TRBV5-1|-|-
TGCGCCAGCAGCTTGTCCGGACTGGGCTACAATGAGCAGTTCTTC
CASSLSGLGYNEQFF
>TRBJ1-2|TRBV5-5|-|-
TGTGCCAGCAGCTTTAGGGCAGGGGATCACTATGGCTACACCTTC
CASSFRAGDHYGYTF
>TRBJ2-2|TRBV19|-|-
TGTGCCAGTAGTATTATGGGGGCCAACACCGGGGAGCTGTTTTTT
CASSIMGANTGELFF
>TRBJ2-7|TRBV14|-|-
TGTGCCAGCAGCCGACAACTCTCCTACGAGCAGTACTTC
CASSRQLSYEQYF